These T cell receptor beta chains were read from a single sample in a study of cytomegalovirus exposure and HLA in healthy donors. Assay used: immunoSEQ multiplex PCR; TCRdb lists only in-frame clones, some missing. This table holds 200,000 to 250,000 clones, 77% found once. The sample consisted of PBMCs. These receptor sequences come from a woman aged 60-75 years in good health and CMV-seropositive. Both conserved end residues are part of each CDR3. The D gene is left open where the match is weak. Size is stated for part of the rows, as once, few or many counts, or as a class when the clone is expanded.

clone_size j_call v_call d_call cdr3_nt cdr3_aa
once TRBJ2-6 TRBV19 . TGTGCCAGTACACAACTCCGGGACGGGAGCTCTGGGGCCAACGTCCTGACTTTC CASTQLRDGSSGANVLTF
. TRBJ2-3 TRBV5-1 TRBD2 TGCGCCAGCAGCTCCGGGACTAGTATCGATACGCAGTATTTT CASSSGTSIDTQYF
few TRBJ2-7 TRBV5-5 . TGTGCCAGCAGCCCAGGACTCAGAAGCTCCTACGAGCAGTACTTC CASSPGLRSSYEQYF
few TRBJ1-3 TRBV30 . TGTGCCTGGAGTGTTCTAGGAAACACCATATATTTT CAWSVLGNTIYF
. TRBJ1-3 TRBV28 . TGTGCCAGCGGCGGGCGGACAGATCGAAACACCATATATTTT CASGGRTDRNTIYF
. TRBJ1-2 TRBV4-1 TRBD1 TGCGCCAGCAGCCAAGCATCAGCCAGGGGGTATGGCTACACCTTC CASSQASARGYGYTF
. TRBJ2-7 TRBV9 . TGTGCCAGCGGGATACAGGGCAGGGCCCACGAGCAGTACTTC CASGIQGRAHEQYF
few TRBJ2-3 TRBV6-6 . TGTGCCAGCAGTACCCAGGCTACAGGCACAGATACGCAGTATTTT CASSTQATGTDTQYF
. TRBJ1-6 TRBV7-9 TRBD1 TGTGCCAGCAGCTTATCAGGACAGGGTAATTCACCCCTCCACTTT CASSLSGQGNSPLHF
. TRBJ2-3 TRBV7-9 . TGTGCCAGCAGCTTAAACGAGAGGGCTGGGGATACGCAGTATTTT CASSLNERAGDTQYF
. TRBJ2-5 TRBV11-2 . TGTGCCAGCAGCTTAGGAGTAGCGGCAGGAGAGACCCAGTACTTC CASSLGVAAGETQYF
few TRBJ2-7 TRBV11-2 TRBD2 TGTGCCAGCAGCCTCCCCCCGGGGGACTACCACTACGAGCAGTACTTC CASSLPPGDYHYEQYF
. TRBJ2-5 TRBV9 . TGTGCCAGCAGCGTAGAGGGAGGCCTGATGGAGACCCAGTACTTC CASSVEGGLMETQYF
. TRBJ1-4 TRBV18 . TGTGCCAGCTCTCTCAGTTCTAATGAAAAACTGTTTTTT CASSLSSNEKLFF
. TRBJ2-7 TRBV18 TRBD2 TGTGCCAGCTCACCACCGACGGGAGGGTCGTACGAGCAGTACTTC CASSPPTGGSYEQYF
. TRBJ1-5 TRBV19 . TGTGCCAGTAGTAGCGTGGCAGGGGCTTCCAATCAGCCCCAGCATTTT CASSSVAGASNQPQHF
. TRBJ2-5 TRBV5-8 . TGTGCCAGCAGCGGGACAAGGGAGACCCAGTACTTC CASSGTRETQYF
. TRBJ1-2 TRBV28 . TGTGCCAGCGCAGGGTTCGATGGCTACACCTTC CASAGFDGYTF
. TRBJ2-5 TRBV27 . TGTGCCAGTCATTCGGCTTCGCAGGGCTTGTACCAAGAGACCCAGTACTTC CASHSASQGLYQETQYF
. TRBJ1-2 TRBV5-1 TRBD1 TGCGCCAGCAGCGCCGTGGGGACAGGGTATACGTATGGCTACACCTTC CASSAVGTGYTYGYTF
few TRBJ1-1 TRBV18 . TGTGCCAGCTCACCAGATTCCACAATGAACACTGAAGCTTTCTTT CASSPDSTMNTEAFF
. TRBJ2-3 TRBV4-3 . TGCGCCAGCAGCCAGACAGGGAGGCACACAGATACGCAGTATTTT CASSQTGRHTDTQYF
. TRBJ2-1 TRBV7-3 TRBD2 TGTGCCAGCAGCCTGAGCGGGGGTGCCTACAATGAGCAGTTCTTC CASSLSGGAYNEQFF
. TRBJ1-3 TRBV6-1 TRBD1 TGTGCCAGCAGTGAAGCCGGGACAGGGAATGGATACACCATATATTTT CASSEAGTGNGYTIYF
. TRBJ1-1 TRBV19 . TGTGCCAGTAGTATCTACGCGGCCGTCAGATCCAACACTGAAGCTTTCTTT CASSIYAAVRSNTEAFF
. TRBJ2-3 TRBV6-1 TRBD2 TGTGCCAGCAGTGAAGAGGAAGCGGGGAATATGAGGGATACGCAGTATTTT CASSEEEAGNMRDTQYF
. TRBJ1-3 TRBV6-5 . TGTGCCAGCAGTTACTCGAACTACCCCTTGGGAAACACCATATATTTT CASSYSNYPLGNTIYF
. TRBJ2-7 TRBV5-1 . TGCGCCAGCAGCCCATACGACATTGCCTACGAGCAGTACTTC CASSPYDIAYEQYF
. TRBJ1-4 TRBV19 . TGTGCCAGTAGTCCTCAGGCGGGGGTTGAAAAACTGTTTTTT CASSPQAGVEKLFF
. TRBJ1-3 TRBV7-2 . TGTGCCAGCAGCCCCGGGGACTCTGGAAACACCATATATTTT CASSPGDSGNTIYF
. TRBJ2-3 TRBV10-3 TRBD2 TGTGCCATCAGGAAACTAGCGGGAGGGGATACGCAGTATTTT CAIRKLAGGDTQYF
few TRBJ1-1 TRBV7-3 . TGTGCCAGCAGCTTGAACCCGACACATTACACTGAAGCTTTCTTT CASSLNPTHYTEAFF
. TRBJ1-6 TRBV11-2 . TGTGCCAGCAGCCCAATTTCGGGGGGTGGTAATTCACCCCTCCACTTT CASSPISGGGNSPLHF
. TRBJ2-3 TRBV2 . TGTGCCAGCGGGAGGACCAACACAGATACGCAGTATTTT CASGRTNTDTQYF
. TRBJ2-3 TRBV27 . TGTGCCAGCTCCGGGCGGGCGTCTTGGACAGATACGCAGTATTTT CASSGRASWTDTQYF
. TRBJ1-5 TRBV10-3 TRBD1 TGTGCCATCAGTGATTCAGGGGGCAGGCAGCCCCAGCATTTT CAISDSGGRQPQHF
. TRBJ2-1 TRBV19 . TGTGCCAGTAGTATACCCCCTTGGGCCTCCTACAATGAGCAGTTCTTC CASSIPPWASYNEQFF
. TRBJ2-2 TRBV30 TRBD2 TGTGCCTGGAGGGGAACTAGCGGAGTCGCGAACACCGGGGAGCTGTTTTTT CAWRGTSGVANTGELFF
. TRBJ2-4 TRBV19 . TGTGCCAGCCACCGGGCGGGCTGGGAAAACATTCAGTACTTC CASHRAGWENIQYF
. TRBJ2-4 TRBV12-2 . TGTGCAAGTCGCTTAGCGTATTGGGGGAGGTCCAAAAACATTCAGTACTTC CASRLAYWGRSKNIQYF
. TRBJ2-1 TRBV27 TRBD2 TGTGCCAGCAGTATTAGCGGGAGATCCCAGTTCTTC CASSISGRSQFF
. TRBJ2-7 TRBV30 . TGTGCCTGGAGCCGCGGGGGCTCGTCCTCCTACGAGCAGTACTTC CAWSRGGSSSYEQYF
. TRBJ1-4 TRBV30 TRBD1 TGTGCCTGGAGTGTGACAGGGAATCGGGAAAAACTGTTTTTT CAWSVTGNREKLFF
. TRBJ1-4 TRBV7-9 . TGTGCCAGCGGGAGGGAAAAACTGTTTTTT CASGREKLFF
few TRBJ1-3 TRBV7-2 TRBD1 TGTGCCAGCGGAATAACAGGGGTTGGATCTGGAAACACCATATATTTT CASGITGVGSGNTIYF
. TRBJ2-2 TRBV5-1 . TGCGCCAGCAGCTTGCCAGATATCACCGGGGAGCTGTTTTTT CASSLPDITGELFF
. TRBJ1-1 TRBV7-9 . TGTTCCAGCAGCCAACCGACAATTGGGCGCACTGAAGCTTTCTTT CSSSQPTIGRTEAFF
. TRBJ2-5 TRBV6-1 . TGTGCCAGCAGGGTTGTCTGGGGCGAAGAGACCCAGTACTTC CASRVVWGEETQYF
. TRBJ2-7 TRBV6-5 TRBD1 TGTGCCAGCAGTTACCGTACGTGGGACAGGGGGTACGAGCAGTACTTC CASSYRTWDRGYEQYF
. TRBJ2-5 TRBV4-1 . TGCGCCAGCAGCCAAGCCCCAGGGGGGCGGGAGACCCAGTACTTC CASSQAPGGRETQYF
. TRBJ1-6 TRBV4-3 . TGCGCCAGCAGCCAATCAACTAGTGGCTCACCCCTCCACTTT CASSQSTSGSPLHF
few TRBJ2-3 TRBV5-4 . TGTGCCAGCAGCTTGACTAGCACAGATACGCAGTATTTT CASSLTSTDTQYF
. TRBJ2-7 TRBV19 . TGTGCCAGTAGTATAAGGGACACGGCCTACGAGCAGTACTTC CASSIRDTAYEQYF
. TRBJ2-7 TRBV5-8 . TGTGCCAGCAGCTTGCCTTCCTACGAGCAGTACTTC CASSLPSYEQYF
. TRBJ2-3 TRBV27 . TGTGCCAGCAGTTTACGGGGGGCTACGCAGTATTTT CASSLRGATQYF
. TRBJ2-7 TRBV18 . TGTGCCAGCTCACCACCCGGTTCACACGAGCAGTACTTC CASSPPGSHEQYF
. TRBJ1-3 TRBV6-5 . TGTGCCAGCAGTTACGCGGCAGGGATGGAAAACACCATATATTTT CASSYAAGMENTIYF
. TRBJ2-1 TRBV9 . TGTGCCAGCAGCTCCCCCCCAGATGAGCAGTTCTTC CASSSPPDEQFF
once TRBJ2-1 TRBV7-2 TRBD2 TGTGCCAGCAGCTTGGAAGTAGCGGGGGGCGCCAATGAGCAGTTCTTC CASSLEVAGGANEQFF